The 26 T cell receptor beta chains in this list originate from one sample, sequenced in a study of cytomegalovirus exposure and HLA in healthy donors. Primers: 60 Vbeta forward and 13 Jbeta reverse. Profiled with immunoSEQ multiplex PCR; TCRdb holds only in-frame clones, not every one. The repertoire has 150,000 to 200,000 clones, roughly 87% of them found once; the top ten carry 4.1%. The sequenced sample consisted of PBMCs. The receptors were gathered from a man aged 50 or older in good health and CMV-seropositive.

The gene calls are TRBV28 and TRBJ2-1; 8 nucleotides align to TRBD2. The germline CDR1 and CDR2 sequences are MDHEN and SYDVKM. The CDR3 loop spans 14 amino acids. After removal of 5 bases from V and 8 bases from J, the junction contained 8 bases not matched to a gene. DNA for the CDR3: TGTGCCAGCAGTGGGACTAGGGTTTTGGATGAGCAGTTCTTC. Amino acid sequence: CASSGTRVLDEQFF.

V gene TRBV9 combines with J gene TRBJ2-7; tentatively, D is TRBD2 (6 bases). The CDR3 runs 15 residues. V dropped 2 bases and J dropped 1 base, with 13 bases sitting between them. In germline, CDR1 is SGDLS, CDR2 YYNGEE. Written as DNA, the CDR3 is TGTGCCAGCAGCGTGACACCGGAGGGGTCCTACGAGCAGTACTTC. Its translation is CASSVTPEGSYEQYF.

The chain has TRBV27 and TRBJ1-6; D might be TRBD1 (6 bases). The V gene's germline CDR1 is MNHEY and CDR2 SMNVEV (reference sequence). This CDR3 is 15 amino acids long. Trimming pared 4 bases from V and 2 bases from J, leaving 9 bases between. CDR3 sequence: CASSSTGTYNSPLHF. For the CDR3, the DNA is TGTGCCAGCAGTTCCACAGGGACCTATAATTCACCCCTCCACTTT.

Regarding this clone: This CDR3 is also generated by other DNA sequences in the sample. The chain has TRBV5-1 and TRBJ2-3; 9 bases align to TRBD2. The V gene end was trimmed by 5 bases and the J gene end by 1 base; junction bases not matched to a gene: 2. The CDR3 has 14 amino acids. In germline, CDR1 is SGHRS, CDR2 YFSETQ. The CDR3 reads CASSLAGGTDTQYF. The CDR3 coding sequence is TGCGCCAGCAGTTTAGCGGGAGGCACAGATACGCAGTATTTT.

The chain is built from TRBV27 and TRBJ2-2; D is perhaps TRBD1 (7 bases). With 5 bases removed from V and 4 bases from J, the gap between germline ends came to 11 bases. Germline V gene lookup returns CDR1 MNHEY and CDR2 SMNVEV (reference sequence). The CDR3 extends over 14 amino acids. This chain's CDR3 is CASSRQGGTGELFF. The CDR3 region has the DNA TGTGCCAGCAGTCGGCAGGGGGGCACCGGGGAGCTGTTTTTT.

The chain carries TRBV7-2 and TRBJ1-4, with a weak D call TRBD1 (6 bases). Trimming pared 2 bases from V and 7 bases from J, leaving 17 bases between. From germline, CDR1 is SGHTA and CDR2 FQGNSA. This CDR3 comprises 16 residues. CDR3 loop: CASSLYRLQGGEKLFF. The CDR3 nucleotides are TGTGCCAGCAGCTTATATAGATTACAGGGTGGTGAAAAACTGTTTTTT.

The rearrangement joins TRBV5-6 to TRBJ2-5; D unresolved. Trimming stripped 6 bases from V and 3 bases from J, with 15 bases between. CDR1 and CDR2 (germline): SGHDT, YYEEEE. This CDR3 spans 14 amino acids. CDR3 sequence reads: CASTVRSFEETQYF. The CDR3 nucleotides read TGTGCCAGCACCGTACGTAGCTTTGAAGAGACCCAGTACTTC.

The V and J genes are TRBV6-5 and TRBJ1-2; D might be TRBD1 (6 bases). Germline CDR1 MNHEY, CDR2 SVGAGI. V shed 8 bases and J shed 3 bases, with 16 bases lying between them. This CDR3 has 14 amino acids. CDR3 bases: TGTGCCAGCTCGGACCGACAGGACCACTATGGCTACACCTTC. It encodes CASSDRQDHYGYTF.

The rearrangement uses TRBV2 and TRBJ1-1, with 7 bases identical to TRBD1. Germline V gene data show CDR1 as SNHLY and CDR2 as FYNNEI. This CDR3 contains 15 residues. With 7 bases clipped from V and 0 bases from J, the junction kept 8 bases outside the gene matches. The chain's CDR3 is CASNLDRVVNTEAFF. The CDR3 region has the DNA TGTGCCAGCAATCTCGACAGGGTGGTGAACACTGAAGCTTTCTTT.

The J gene is TRBJ2-1, the V gene TRBV2, with D perhaps TRBD1 (6 bases). CDR3 length: 15 amino acids. CDR1 and CDR2 (germline): SNHLY, FYNNEI. The ends were cut back, 6 bases at V and 0 bases at J, with 12 bases in the middle. The CDR3 DNA sequence: TGTGCCAGCAGGCCGGAACAGGGCTCCTACAATGAGCAGTTCTTC. Its protein is CASRPEQGSYNEQFF.

This clone was seen a few times. The chain employs TRBV15 and TRBJ1-4, with D possibly TRBD1 on 5 matching bases. This CDR3 comprises 17 residues. Trimming removed 0 bases at V and 7 bases at J, with 18 bases between. Germline V gene lookup returns CDR1 LNHNV and CDR2 YYDKDF (reference sequence). This chain's CDR3 is CATSRDVAGGHLEKLFF. For the CDR3, the DNA is TGTGCCACCAGCAGAGATGTAGCCGGGGGTCACCTTGAAAAACTGTTTTTT.

This clone showed up just once. This sequence joins TRBV14 and TRBJ2-2, with a weak D call TRBD2 (6 bases). Germline V CDR1 and CDR2: SGHDN, FVKESK. This CDR3 is built from 15 residues. Trimming stripped 4 bases from V and 3 bases from J, with 12 bases between. The CDR3 protein is CASSPGREDTGELFF. In DNA form, the CDR3 reads TGTGCCAGCAGCCCCGGTAGGGAGGACACCGGGGAGCTGTTTTTT.

V usage is TRBV5-1 and J usage is TRBJ1-1; the D gene is possibly TRBD1 (5 bases). CDR1 and CDR2 from the germline V gene are SGHRS and YFSETQ. The germline V and J ends were trimmed by 0 bases and 0 bases, with 12 bases remaining between them. CDR3 length: 16 residues. The CDR3 here is CASSLAGGVLNTEAFF. CDR3 nucleotide sequence: TGCGCCAGCAGCTTGGCCGGGGGTGTGCTGAACACTGAAGCTTTCTTT. Full variable domain (remainder filled in from reference TRBV5-1 and TRBJ1-1): KAGVTQTPRYLIKTRGQQVTLSCSPISGHRSVSWYQQTPGQGLQFLFEYFSETQRNKGNFPGRFSGRQFSNSRSEMNVSTLELGDSALYLCASSLAGGVLNTEAFFGQGTRLTVV.

J is TRBJ2-7 and V is TRBV5-1, with 8 bases lining up with TRBD1. Germline V gene lookup returns CDR1 SGHRS and CDR2 YFSETQ. The CDR3 extends over 13 amino acids. V gave up 4 bases and J gave up 3 bases; unmatched junction bases: 3. CDR3 bases: TGCGCCAGCAGCCTTACAGGGGGCTACGAGCAGTACTTC. Translation: CASSLTGGYEQYF. Looking up the rest from reference TRBV5-1 and TRBJ2-7 gives the full variable domain: KAGVTQTPRYLIKTRGQQVTLSCSPISGHRSVSWYQQTPGQGLQFLFEYFSETQRNKGNFPGRFSGRQFSNSRSEMNVSTLELGDSALYLCASSLTGGYEQYFGPGTRLTVT.

The V gene is TRBV7-2, the J gene TRBJ2-4; D is possibly TRBD2 (6 bases). Germline V CDR1 and CDR2: SGHTA, FQGNSA. This CDR3 has 13 residues. Trimming took 8 bases from V and 7 from J, leaving 15 bases between them. The CDR3 sequence is CASALDYRNIQYF. The CDR3 coding sequence is TGTGCCAGCGCCCTGGACTACCGTAACATTCAGTACTTC.

The V and J genes are TRBV27 and TRBJ2-1, with TRBD2 identical over 12 bases. The germline V gene has CDR1 MNHEY and CDR2 SMNVEV (reference sequence). Losses at the gene ends were 3 bases for V and 15 bases for J; bases not matched to a gene: 15. CDR3 length: 16 amino acids. The CDR3: CASSLRGGRTSGNRFF. The CDR3 DNA sequence: TGTGCCAGCAGTTTGCGGGGGGGGCGGACTAGCGGGAATCGGTTCTTC.

This chain connects TRBV10-2 to TRBJ2-3, with 11 bases lining up with TRBD1. After removal of 6 bases from V and 2 bases from J, the junction contained 13 bases not matched to a gene. The germline V gene encodes CDR1 WSHSY and CDR2 SAAADI. The CDR3 runs 18 residues. The chain's CDR3 is CASRPAPGTGGVTDTQYF. For the CDR3, the DNA is TGCGCCAGCAGACCCGCCCCCGGGACAGGGGGAGTCACAGATACGCAGTATTTT.

This clone was seen just once. This rearrangement joins TRBV5-1 to TRBJ1-2, with a possible D match to TRBD1 (6 bases). The V gene lost 1 base and the J gene lost 6 bases, with 7 bases spanning the gap. The germline gives CDR1 SGHRS, CDR2 YFSETQ. The length of the CDR3 is 12 residues. CDR3 residues: CASSLNRDGYTF. For the CDR3, the DNA is TGCGCCAGCAGCTTGAACAGGGATGGCTACACCTTC.

To note about this clone: In the same sample, other DNA sequences code for this CDR3. The genes are TRBV7-9 and TRBJ1-5; 9 bases align to TRBD1. The length of the CDR3 is 14 residues. J gave up 5 bases and V 3 bases, and 2 bases lay outside the gene matches. Germline assignment: CDR1 SEHNR and CDR2 FQNEAQ (reference sequence). Here the CDR3 reads CASSLDRGDQPQHF. The CDR3 coding sequence is TGTGCCAGCAGCTTGGACAGGGGTGATCAGCCCCAGCATTTT.

The genes are TRBV28 and TRBJ1-1; the D is unclear. The CDR3 extends over 14 amino acids. V lost 3 bases to trimming and J lost 0 bases, with 8 bases between them. CDR1 MDHEN and CDR2 SYDVKM come from the germline V gene. CDR3 coding DNA: TGTGCCAGCAGTTTCTCGAGTATGAACACTGAAGCTTTCTTT. Translated: CASSFSSMNTEAFF.

The CDR3 bases are TGTGCCAGTAGTATTCGGGACAGGGTAACTAATGAAAAACTGTTTTTT. As protein: CASSIRDRVTNEKLFF. This chain joins TRBV19 and TRBJ1-4; TRBD1 matches at 9 bases. The germline V gene encodes CDR1 LNHDA and CDR2 SQIVND (reference sequence). V gave up 3 bases and J gave up 1 base; unmatched junction bases: 3. This CDR3 comprises 16 residues.

The chain combines TRBV29-1 with TRBJ2-7; 10 bases are shared with TRBD2. Germline CDR1 and CDR2: SQVTM and ANQGSEA. CDR3 size: 17 residues. J lost 1 base, V lost 6 bases, and 15 bases had no gene match. The CDR3 here is CSVVEWGKLAGSYEQYF. CDR3 sequence (DNA): TGCAGCGTCGTCGAATGGGGTAAACTAGCGGGGTCCTACGAGCAGTACTTC.

V usage is TRBV4-1 and J usage is TRBJ2-7; 11 nucleotides agree with TRBD2. This CDR3 spans 16 amino acids. Germline CDR1 and CDR2: MGHRA and YSYEKL. Trimming cost V 4 bases and J 7 bases; bases outside gene matches: 12. The CDR3 DNA sequence: TGCGCCAGCAGCCGAGGGGCACTAGCGGGAGCTAATGAGCAGTACTTC. Its protein is CASSRGALAGANEQYF.

The chain couples TRBV11-2 to TRBJ2-3; 8 bases fit TRBD1. Trimming cost V 2 bases and J 1 base; bases outside gene matches: 8. This CDR3 comprises 17 residues. Per germline, CDR1 SGHAT and CDR2 FQNNGV. CDR3 residues: CASSLPVTGGRTDTQYF. The CDR3 coding sequence is TGTGCCAGCAGCTTACCAGTAACAGGGGGTCGCACAGATACGCAGTATTTT. The whole variable domain, filled in from reference TRBV11-2 and TRBJ2-3, reads EAGVAQSPRYKIIEKRQSVAFWCNPISGHATLYWYQQILGQGPKLLIQFQNNGVVDDSQLPKDRFSAERLKGVDSTLKIQPAKLEDSAVYLCASSLPVTGGRTDTQYFGPGTRLTVL.

About this clone itself: An end of the junction does not agree with germline; a read error may underlie this. J is TRBJ2-5 and V is TRBV7-9; 8 positions agree with TRBD1. This CDR3 has 15 amino acids. Germline-derived CDR1 and CDR2 are SEHNR and FQNEAQ (reference sequence). The CDR3: CSSSSNDDRGETQYF. CDR3 nucleotide sequence: TGTTCCAGCAGCTCCAACGACGACAGGGGTGAGACCCAGTACTTC.

The CDR3 spells CAISPDRVGNQPQHF. The CDR3 nucleotides are TGTGCCATCAGCCCTGACAGGGTGGGCAATCAGCCCCAGCATTTT. The genes are TRBV10-3 and TRBJ1-5, with TRBD1 matching over 7 bases. There are 15 residues in the CDR3. V lost 6 bases to trimming and J lost 2 bases; unmatched junction nucleotides: 7. Germline loops: CDR1 ENHRY, CDR2 SYGVKD.